The entry that follows covers one T cell receptor (beta chain) sequence. Authors' methods: Nucleated cell number was recorded as an estimate derived from reference gene primer amplification. The assay was immunoSEQ multiplex PCR, and TCRdb's table has in-frame clones only and misses some. Clonal size and the V and J genes are those of that table, whereas D and trimming came from the DNA. Of under 400,000 clones detected, approximately 88% appear once; the ten largest clones hold around 1.6%. This entry comes from a study of blood T cell repertoires in COVID-19. The source material was peripheral blood. This TCR was recovered from a woman in her twenties or thirties with COVID-19, enrolled during active disease.

Written as DNA, the CDR3 is TGTGCCAGCGGGACAGGGTACTACGAGCAGTACTTC. Its translation: CASGTGYYEQYF. The rearrangement joins TRBV11-3 to TRBJ2-7, with 9 bases lining up with TRBD1. The germline gives CDR1 SGHNT, CDR2 YENEEA. V lost 8 bases to trimming and J lost 3 bases; unmatched junction nucleotides: 2. The CDR3 has 12 residues.